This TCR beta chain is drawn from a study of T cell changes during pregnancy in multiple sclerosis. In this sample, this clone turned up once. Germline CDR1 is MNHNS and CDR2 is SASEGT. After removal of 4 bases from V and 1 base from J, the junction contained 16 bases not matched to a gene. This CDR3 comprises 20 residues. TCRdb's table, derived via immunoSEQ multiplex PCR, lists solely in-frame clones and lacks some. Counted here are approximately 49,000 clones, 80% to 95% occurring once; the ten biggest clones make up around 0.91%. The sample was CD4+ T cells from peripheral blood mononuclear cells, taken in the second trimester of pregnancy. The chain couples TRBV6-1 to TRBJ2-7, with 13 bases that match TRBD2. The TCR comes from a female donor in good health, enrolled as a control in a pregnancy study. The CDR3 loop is CASSGRTGRTSGGFSYEQYF. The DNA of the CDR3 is TGTGCCAGCAGTGGGAGGACGGGAAGGACTAGCGGGGGATTTTCCTACGAGCAGTACTTC.